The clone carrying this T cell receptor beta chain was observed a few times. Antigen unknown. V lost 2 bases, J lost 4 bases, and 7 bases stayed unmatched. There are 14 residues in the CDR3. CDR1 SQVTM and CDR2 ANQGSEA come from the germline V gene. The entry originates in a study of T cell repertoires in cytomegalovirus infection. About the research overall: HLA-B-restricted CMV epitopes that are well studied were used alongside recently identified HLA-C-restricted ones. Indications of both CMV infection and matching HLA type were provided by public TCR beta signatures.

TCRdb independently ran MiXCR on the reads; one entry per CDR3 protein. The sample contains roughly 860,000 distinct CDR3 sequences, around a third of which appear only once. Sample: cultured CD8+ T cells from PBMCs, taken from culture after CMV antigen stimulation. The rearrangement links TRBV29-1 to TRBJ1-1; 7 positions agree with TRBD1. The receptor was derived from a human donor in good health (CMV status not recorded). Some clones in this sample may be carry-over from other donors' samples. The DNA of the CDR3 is TGCAGCGTTGAAAGTATGGCAGGGGGCACTGAAGCTTTCTTT. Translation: CSVESMAGGTEAFF.